The T cell receptor (beta chain) under discussion was sequenced for a study of EBV T-cell therapy then PD-1 blockade in nasopharyngeal carcinoma. Germline CDR1 is MNHEY and CDR2 is SVGAGI. CDR3 length equals 15 residues. V was clipped by 2 bases and J by 0 bases, with 7 bases between them. In its sample, this clone was seen once. The target antigen is unknown. Treatment specified: AdE1-LMPpoly-expanded autologous EBV-specific T-cell therapy followed by anti-PD-1 nivolumab. The repertoire was sequenced with immunoSEQ multiplex PCR; TCRdb's copy has only in-frame clones and lacks some. Among some 20,000 clones listed, approximately 87% were seen once.

The chain carries TRBV6-5 and TRBJ2-2; D gene unclear. The specimen was CD8+ T cells from blood, collected at approximately day 62 from a patient whose treatment included autologous EBV-specific T cells and nivolumab. The origin of this receptor is a middle-aged man with nasopharyngeal carcinoma. CDR3 sequence: CASSYPASNTGELFF. CDR3 DNA: TGTGCCAGCAGTTACCCTGCTTCGAACACCGGGGAGCTGTTTTTT.